The 27 T cell receptor beta chains reported below all come from one sample, sequenced in a study of T cell responses to AZD1222 COVID-19 vaccine. Method: immunoSEQ multiplex PCR; TCRdb's copy keeps in-frame clones and lacks some. This table holds approximately 100,000 clones, more than 85% found once. Sequencing was performed on peripheral blood, taken on day 0 of AZD1222 vaccination. These receptors came from an adult in good health.

J is TRBJ2-3 and V is TRBV7-3; 10 bases align to TRBD2. This CDR3 contains 15 residues. Germline V gene lookup returns CDR1 SGHTA and CDR2 FQGTGA. The V gene end was trimmed by 5 bases and the J gene end by 2 bases; junction bases not matched to a gene: 4. CDR3 bases: TGTGCCAGCAGCAGAAGCGGGAGGGCCACAGATACGCAGTATTTT. It specifies CASSRSGRATDTQYF.

The rearrangement links TRBV4-2 to TRBJ1-1, with D possibly being TRBD1 (5 bases). The ends were cut back, 3 bases at V and 4 bases at J, with 9 bases in the middle. The CDR3 totals 13 residues. Germline V gene sequence: CDR1 LGHNA, CDR2 YNFKEQ. The CDR3 DNA sequence: TGTGCCAGCAGCCATGGGGGGATCACTGAAGCTTTCTTT. Encoded protein: CASSHGGITEAFF.

The chain employs TRBV20-1 and TRBJ2-1; D perhaps matches TRBD1 (6 bases). CDR3 length equals 11 residues. Germline V gives CDR1 DFQATT, CDR2 SNEGSKA (reference sequence). The DNA of the CDR3 is TGCAGCGCGTCTACAGGGCTTGAGCAGTTCTTC. Translating gives CSASTGLEQFF.

V and J are TRBV7-3 and TRBJ1-6, with D possibly matching TRBD1 (5 bases). From germline, CDR1 is SGHTA and CDR2 FQGTGA. The V gene lost 3 bases and the J gene lost 6 bases, with 9 bases spanning the gap. The CDR3 consists of 14 residues. DNA of the CDR3: TGTGCCAGCAGCTTCGGACATACTAATTCACCCCTCCACTTT. Its protein is CASSFGHTNSPLHF.

This clone was counted a few times. The chain carries TRBV30 and TRBJ2-1; possibly TRBD2 for D (6 bases). This CDR3 contains 14 residues. CDR1 is GTSNPN and CDR2 is SVGIG in the germline V gene (reference sequence). V lost 4 bases and J lost 2, with 12 bases in between. The CDR3 DNA reads as TGTGCCTGGAAACGGGGGATAACCTACAATGAGCAGTTCTTC. Amino acids: CAWKRGITYNEQFF.

This clone appeared once. The chain couples TRBV19 to TRBJ1-4; the D gene is possibly TRBD1 (6 bases). Germline V gene data show CDR1 as LNHDA and CDR2 as SQIVND (reference sequence). Trimming removed 6 bases from V and 4 bases from J, with 18 bases in between. The CDR3 runs 16 residues. CDR3: CASRLRRQANNEKLFF. The CDR3 bases are TGTGCCAGTAGACTCAGAAGACAGGCGAATAATGAAAAACTGTTTTTT.

This sequence joins TRBV7-3 and TRBJ2-7; weak D call: TRBD1 (6 bases). V lost 5 bases and J 7 bases, leaving 18 bases between the germline ends. The CDR3 is 14 residues long. CDR1 SGHTA and CDR2 FQGTGA come from the germline V gene. The CDR3 loop reads CASSTEQGSLEQYF. The CDR3 region has the DNA TGTGCCAGCAGCACGGAACAGGGCTCACTAGAGCAGTACTTC.

CDR3 sequence reads: CASSHRNTPEAFF. CDR3 nucleotide sequence: TGTGCCAGCAGTCATAGAAACACCCCTGAAGCTTTCTTT. This chain links TRBV6-6 with TRBJ1-1; the D is unclear. From germline, CDR1 is MNHNY and CDR2 SVGAGI (reference sequence). V lost 5 bases, J lost 6 bases, and 13 bases lay in between. The CDR3 consists of 13 residues.

The chain couples TRBV15 to TRBJ2-7, with TRBD1 identical over 8 bases. The CDR3 totals 13 residues. V was clipped by 6 bases and J by 1 base; unmatched bases: 2. CDR1 and CDR2 from the germline V gene are LNHNV and YYDKDF (reference sequence). The DNA of the CDR3 is TGTGCCACCAGTAGGGACAGGTCCTACGAGCAGTACTTC. Its protein is CATSRDRSYEQYF.

This chain joins TRBV10-3 and TRBJ1-5; D might be TRBD1 (6 bases). The germline V gene encodes CDR1 ENHRY and CDR2 SYGVKD. The CDR3 totals 14 residues. V shed 4 bases and J shed 2 bases, with 9 bases lying between them. CDR3 DNA: TGTGCCATCAGTGCGGCAGGGGGCAATCAGCCCCAGCATTTT. It is translated as CAISAAGGNQPQHF.

The chain is built from TRBV3-1 (or the pseudogene TRBV3-2) and TRBJ2-5, with D perhaps matching TRBD2 (5 bases). The CDR3 is 15 residues long. Germline CDR1 and CDR2: LGHDT and YNNKEL (reference sequence). V was shortened by 5 bases and J by 5 bases, with 18 bases between the two germline ends. The CDR3 loop reads CASSYGRGAVETQYF. The CDR3, as DNA: TGTGCCAGCAGCTACGGACGCGGAGCGGTGGAGACCCAGTACTTC.

V is TRBV6-5 and J is TRBJ2-7; the match to TRBD1 covers 10 bases. Losses at the gene ends were 6 bases for V and 0 bases for J; bases not matched to a gene: 5. The CDR3 loop spans 15 amino acids. The germline V gene has CDR1 MNHEY and CDR2 SVGAGI. Here the CDR3 DNA reads TGTGCCAGCAGCTGGGACAGGGGCCCCTCCTACGAGCAGTACTTC. It codes for CASSWDRGPSYEQYF.

The rearrangement links TRBV11-2 to TRBJ1-1, with D maybe TRBD1 (5 bases). V dropped 0 bases and J dropped 3 bases, with 11 bases sitting between them. This CDR3 region has 15 residues. CDR1 is SGHAT and CDR2 is FQNNGV in the germline V gene. In DNA form, the CDR3 reads TGTGCCAGCAGCTTAGATCAGGCAGGGTACACTGAAGCTTTCTTT. Translation: CASSLDQAGYTEAFF.

The rearrangement links TRBV7-2 to TRBJ2-3; TRBD1 agrees at 7 bases. J was trimmed by 3 bases and V by 5 bases; bases with no gene match: 17. The CDR3 is 18 amino acids. The V gene's germline CDR1 is SGHTA and CDR2 FQGNSA. Here the CDR3 reads CASSPVDLQGPRTDTQYF. The DNA for the CDR3 is TGTGCCAGCAGCCCGGTTGACCTACAGGGGCCGCGAACAGATACGCAGTATTTT.

The gene calls are TRBV5-6 and TRBJ2-1, with 11 bases aligning to TRBD2. The CDR3 is 18 amino acids. CDR1 is SGHDT, CDR2 YYEEEE, per germline. Unmatched junction bases numbered 17, after V lost 2 bases and J lost 10 bases. CDR3 DNA sequence: TGTGCCAGCAGCTTAAAGCCCAGGGCTAGCGGGAGGCCTCGCGAGCAGTTCTTC. This codes for CASSLKPRASGRPREQFF.

This rearrangement joins TRBV12-3 or TRBV12-4 to TRBJ1-2; D is unclear. There are 11 residues in the CDR3. With 3 bases removed from V and 3 bases from J, the gap between germline ends came to 2 bases. The CDR3 loop is CASSFDYGYTF. The CDR3, as DNA: TGTGCCAGCAGTTTTGACTATGGCTACACCTTC.

The genes are TRBV19 and TRBJ1-1; the D gene is possibly TRBD1 (6 bases). The CDR3 totals 13 residues. V dropped 7 bases and J dropped 1 base, with 10 bases sitting between them. In germline, CDR1 is LNHDA, CDR2 SQIVND (reference sequence). The CDR3 nucleotides read TGTGCCAGTAATTCCAGGGGGAACACTGAAGCTTTCTTT. Translation: CASNSRGNTEAFF. The full variable domain, completed using reference TRBV19 and TRBJ1-1, is DGGITQSPKYLFRKEGQNVTLSCEQNLNHDAMYWYRQDPGQGLRLIYYSQIVNDFQKGDIAEGYSVSREKKESFPLTVTSAQKNPTAFYLCASNSRGNTEAFFGQGTRLTVV.

The count of this clone is one. The chain couples TRBV28 to TRBJ1-4; TRBD1 agrees at 9 bases. CDR3 size: 14 residues. Germline V gives CDR1 MDHEN, CDR2 SYDVKM. V lost 3 bases to trimming and J lost 6 bases; unmatched junction nucleotides: 2. The CDR3: CASSFRTGDEKLFF. The CDR3 DNA reads as TGTGCCAGCAGTTTTAGGACAGGGGATGAAAAACTGTTTTTT.

This chain uses TRBV9 with TRBJ2-3; TRBD2 matches 15 bases. The CDR3 has 16 residues. Germline values: CDR1 SGDLS, CDR2 YYNGEE. Trimming took 0 bases from V and 7 from J; bases not matched to a gene: 3. The CDR3 here is CASSVGTSGGANTQYF. The CDR3 region has the DNA TGTGCCAGCAGCGTAGGGACTAGCGGGGGGGCGAATACGCAGTATTTT.

The chain combines TRBV5-8 with TRBJ2-7; no firm D call. This CDR3 comprises 13 residues. V lost 3 bases and J lost 7, with 14 bases in between. From germline, CDR1 is SGHTS and CDR2 YDEGEE. The CDR3 here is CASSWALSLEQYF. For the CDR3, the DNA is TGTGCCAGCAGCTGGGCCCTAAGTTTAGAGCAGTACTTC.

This chain connects TRBV11-2 to TRBJ2-3; D possibly corresponds to TRBD1 (5 bases). Trimming took off 5 bases at V and 4 bases at J, with 16 bases between the two ends. Germline CDR1 reads SGHAT; CDR2 reads FQNNGV. The CDR3 consists of 15 residues. CDR3 nucleotide sequence: TGTGCCAGCAGCCTAGGGGTTTTGGCCGCAGATACGCAGTATTTT. Translated, it gives CASSLGVLAADTQYF.

The chain employs TRBV2 and TRBJ1-2; unclear D gene. This CDR3 region has 13 residues. Germline lookup yields CDR1 SNHLY and CDR2 FYNNEI. With 5 bases removed from V and 5 bases from J, the gap between germline ends came to 12 bases. The CDR3 DNA is TGTGCCAGCAGTTATGGGTCAGCTTATGGCTACACCTTC. This gives the protein CASSYGSAYGYTF. Full variable domain (rest looked up from reference TRBV2 and TRBJ1-2): EPEVTQTPSHQVTQMGQEVILRCVPISNHLYFYWYRQILGQKVEFLVSFYNNEISEKSEIFDDQFSVERPDGSNFTLKIRSTKLEDSAMYFCASSYGSAYGYTFGSGTRLTVV.

The chain's CDR3 is CASSLGPSGSSYEQYF. The CDR3 bases are TGTGCCAGCAGCTTAGGCCCTAGCGGTAGCTCCTACGAGCAGTACTTC. J is TRBJ2-7 and V is TRBV7-2; TRBD2 aligns across 7 bases. Losses at the gene ends were 1 base for V and 0 bases for J; bases not matched to a gene: 6. Per germline, CDR1 SGHTA and CDR2 FQGNSA. The CDR3 is 16 amino acids.

This clone was seen just once. This sequence joins TRBV6-6 and TRBJ2-2; 8 bases map to TRBD1. Unmatched junction bases numbered 6, after V lost 6 bases and J lost 6 bases. Germline values: CDR1 MNHNY, CDR2 SVGAGI (reference sequence). The CDR3 has 14 residues. The CDR3 sequence: CASRYQQGAGELFF. The CDR3 coding sequence is TGTGCCAGCAGATACCAACAGGGGGCCGGGGAGCTGTTTTTT.

J is TRBJ2-1 and V is TRBV28; 8 bases are shared with TRBD2. Per the germline V gene, CDR1 is MDHEN and CDR2 is SYDVKM. CDR3 length equals 13 residues. After removal of 7 bases from V and 12 bases from J, the junction contained 11 bases not matched to a gene. The CDR3 is CASTRPGLAGQFF. The DNA of the CDR3 is TGTGCCAGCACCCGTCCGGGGCTAGCGGGGCAGTTCTTC.

The rearrangement uses TRBV2 and TRBJ2-1; 13 bases are a match to TRBD2. The V gene's germline CDR1 is SNHLY and CDR2 FYNNEI. The CDR3 is 16 residues long. V dropped 9 bases and J dropped 2; count of bases not matched to a gene: 7. CDR3 sequence: CARNQGTSGTYNEQFF. The CDR3 DNA is TGTGCCAGAAACCAAGGGACTAGCGGGACCTACAATGAGCAGTTCTTC.

The rearrangement uses TRBV10-3 and TRBJ1-2; maybe TRBD1 (6 bases). Trimming stripped 10 bases from V and 0 bases from J, with 9 bases between. The CDR3 spans 12 residues. Germline CDR1 reads ENHRY; CDR2 reads SYGVKD. CDR3 loop: CANREANYGYTF. The CDR3 bases are TGTGCCAACAGGGAGGCTAACTATGGCTACACCTTC.